The sequence of this T cell receptor beta chain was determined in a study of radiotherapy plus CTLA-4 blockade in lung cancer. Study in general: Overall, 18% of patients showed an objective response, while around 34% attained disease control. Broader study findings: In blood, tumor-derived TCR clones expanded after radiotherapy plus ipilimumab.

Only in-frame clones appear in the TCRdb table, and some are missing; sequencing was by immunoSEQ multiplex PCR. The sample lists approximately 80,000 clones, under 85% seen once, with 0.79% in the top ten. The CDR3 has 12 residues. Germline CDR1 reads MNHEY; CDR2 reads SVGAGI. With 6 bases removed from V and 3 bases from J, the gap between germline ends came to 8 bases. Comment on this clone: The antigen is unknown.

The specimen comprised peripheral blood, sampled from a patient treated with radiotherapy plus ipilimumab. This chain uses TRBV6-5 with TRBJ1-1; D gene ambiguous. This receptor was obtained from a human donor with non-small cell lung cancer who had stable disease on radiotherapy plus ipilimumab. CDR3 amino acids: CASSRMDTEAFF. The CDR3 DNA reads as TGTGCCAGCAGCCGTATGGACACTGAAGCTTTCTTT.